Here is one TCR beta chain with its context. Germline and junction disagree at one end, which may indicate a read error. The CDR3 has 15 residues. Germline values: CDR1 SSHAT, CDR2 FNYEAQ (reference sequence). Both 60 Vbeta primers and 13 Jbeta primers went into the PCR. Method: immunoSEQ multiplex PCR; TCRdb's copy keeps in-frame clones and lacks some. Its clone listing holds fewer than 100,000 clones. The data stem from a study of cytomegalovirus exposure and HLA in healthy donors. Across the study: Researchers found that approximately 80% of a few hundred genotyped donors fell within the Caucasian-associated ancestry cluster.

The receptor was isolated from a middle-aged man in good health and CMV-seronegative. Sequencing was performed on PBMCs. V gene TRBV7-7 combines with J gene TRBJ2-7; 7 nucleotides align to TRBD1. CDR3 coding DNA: TGTGCTAGCAGCTTAACGACAGGGAGCTCCTACGAGCAGTACTTC. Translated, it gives CASSLTTGSSYEQYF.